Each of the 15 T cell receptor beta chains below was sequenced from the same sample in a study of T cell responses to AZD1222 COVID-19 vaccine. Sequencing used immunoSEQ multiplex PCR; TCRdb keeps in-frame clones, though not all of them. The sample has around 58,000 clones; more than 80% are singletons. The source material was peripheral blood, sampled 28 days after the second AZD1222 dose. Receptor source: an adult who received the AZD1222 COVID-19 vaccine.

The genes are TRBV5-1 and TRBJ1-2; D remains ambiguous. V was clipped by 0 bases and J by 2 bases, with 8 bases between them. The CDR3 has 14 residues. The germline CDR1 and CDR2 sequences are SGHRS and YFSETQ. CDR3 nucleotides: TGCGCCAGCAGCTTGGAACCAAGAAACTATGGCTACACCTTC. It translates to CASSLEPRNYGYTF.

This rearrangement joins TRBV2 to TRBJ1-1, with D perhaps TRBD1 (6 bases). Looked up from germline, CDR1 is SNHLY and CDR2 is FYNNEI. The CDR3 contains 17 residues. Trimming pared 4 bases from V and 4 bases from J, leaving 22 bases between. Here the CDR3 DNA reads TGTGCCAGCAGTGGCTCACCACAGAACACAGGGATCACTGAAGCTTTCTTT. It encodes CASSGSPQNTGITEAFF.

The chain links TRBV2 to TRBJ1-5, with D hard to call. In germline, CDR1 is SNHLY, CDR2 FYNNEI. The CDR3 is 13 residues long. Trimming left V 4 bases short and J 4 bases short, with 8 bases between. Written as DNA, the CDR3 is TGTGCCAGCAGTGCAAGTAGGAATCAGCCCCAGCATTTT. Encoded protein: CASSASRNQPQHF.

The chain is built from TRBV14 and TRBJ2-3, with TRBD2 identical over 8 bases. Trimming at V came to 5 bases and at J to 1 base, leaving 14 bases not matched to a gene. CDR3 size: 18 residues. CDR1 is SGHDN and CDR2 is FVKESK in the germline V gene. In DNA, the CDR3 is TGTGCCAGCAGCAGAAGACTCGGACTAGCCGACCGCACAGATACGCAGTATTTT. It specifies CASSRRLGLADRTDTQYF.

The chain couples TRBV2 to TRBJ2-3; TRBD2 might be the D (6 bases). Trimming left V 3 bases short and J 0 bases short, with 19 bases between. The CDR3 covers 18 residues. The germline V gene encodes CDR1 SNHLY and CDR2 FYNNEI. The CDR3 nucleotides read TGTGCCAGCAGTGATTCCATTTTGCGGGGTACCAGCACAGATACGCAGTATTTT. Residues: CASSDSILRGTSTDTQYF.

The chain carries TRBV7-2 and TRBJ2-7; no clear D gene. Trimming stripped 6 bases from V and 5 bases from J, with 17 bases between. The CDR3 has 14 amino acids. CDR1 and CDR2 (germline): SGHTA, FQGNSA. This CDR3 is CASRIGLGHHEQYF. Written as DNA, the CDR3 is TGTGCCAGCAGGATTGGTCTCGGCCACCACGAGCAGTACTTC.

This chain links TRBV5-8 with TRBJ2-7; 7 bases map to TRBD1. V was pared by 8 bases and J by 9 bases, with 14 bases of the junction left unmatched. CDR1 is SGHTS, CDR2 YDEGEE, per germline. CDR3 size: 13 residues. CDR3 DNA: TGTGCCAGTAGGGGCAGGGGGAATATTGGGCAGTACTTC. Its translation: CASRGRGNIGQYF. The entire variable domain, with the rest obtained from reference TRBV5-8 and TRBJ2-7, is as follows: EAGVTQSPTHLIKTRGQQATLRCSPISGHTSVYWYQQALGLGLQFLLWYDEGEERNRGNFPPRFSGRQFPNYSSELNVNALELEDSALYLCASRGRGNIGQYFGPGTRLTVT.

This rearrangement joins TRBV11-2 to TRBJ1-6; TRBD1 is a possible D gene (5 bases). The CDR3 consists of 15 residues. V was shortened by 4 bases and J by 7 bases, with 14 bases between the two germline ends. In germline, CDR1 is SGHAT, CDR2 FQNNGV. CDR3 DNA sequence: TGTGCCAGCAGCTCCAGGCAGGGTCAGAATTCACCCCTCCACTTT. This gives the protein CASSSRQGQNSPLHF. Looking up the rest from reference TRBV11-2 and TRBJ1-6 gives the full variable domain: EAGVAQSPRYKIIEKRQSVAFWCNPISGHATLYWYQQILGQGPKLLIQFQNNGVVDDSQLPKDRFSAERLKGVDSTLKIQPAKLEDSAVYLCASSSRQGQNSPLHFGNGTRLTVT.

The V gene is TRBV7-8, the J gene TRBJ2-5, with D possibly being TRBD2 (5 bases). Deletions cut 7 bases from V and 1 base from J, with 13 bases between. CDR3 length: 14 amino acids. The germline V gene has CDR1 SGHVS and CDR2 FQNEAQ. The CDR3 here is CASIRERFQETQYF. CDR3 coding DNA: TGTGCCAGCATCCGTGAGCGGTTCCAAGAGACCCAGTACTTC.

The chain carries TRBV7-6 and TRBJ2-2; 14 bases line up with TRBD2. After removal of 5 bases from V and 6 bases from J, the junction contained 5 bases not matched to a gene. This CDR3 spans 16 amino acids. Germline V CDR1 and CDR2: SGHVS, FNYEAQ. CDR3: CASSRGLAGGSGELFF. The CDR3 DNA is TGTGCCAGCAGCCGCGGACTAGCGGGAGGTTCCGGGGAGCTGTTTTTT.

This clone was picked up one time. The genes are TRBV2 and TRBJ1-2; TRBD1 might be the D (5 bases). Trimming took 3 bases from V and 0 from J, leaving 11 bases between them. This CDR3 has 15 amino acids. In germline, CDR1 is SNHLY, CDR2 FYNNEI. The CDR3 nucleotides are TGTGCCAGCAGTGAGGGGGGGTTAGCTAACTATGGCTACACCTTC. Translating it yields CASSEGGLANYGYTF.

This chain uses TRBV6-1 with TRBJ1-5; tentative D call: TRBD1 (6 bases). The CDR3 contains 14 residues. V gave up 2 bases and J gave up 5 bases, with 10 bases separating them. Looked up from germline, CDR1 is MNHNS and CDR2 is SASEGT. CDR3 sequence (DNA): TGTGCCAGCAGTGAAATTAAGGGGGATCAGCCCCAGCATTTT. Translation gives CASSEIKGDQPQHF.

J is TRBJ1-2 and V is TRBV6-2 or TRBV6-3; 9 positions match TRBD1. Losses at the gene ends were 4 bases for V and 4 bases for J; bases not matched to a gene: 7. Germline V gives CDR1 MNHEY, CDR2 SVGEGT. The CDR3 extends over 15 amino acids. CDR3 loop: CASSSTGTGSYGYTF. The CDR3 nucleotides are TGTGCCAGCAGTTCAACCGGGACAGGGAGCTATGGCTACACCTTC.

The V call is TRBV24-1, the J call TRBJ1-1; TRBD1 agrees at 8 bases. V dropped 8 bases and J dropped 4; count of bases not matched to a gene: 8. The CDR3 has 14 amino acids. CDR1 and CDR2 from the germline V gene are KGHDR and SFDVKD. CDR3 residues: CATTGGHGGTEAFF. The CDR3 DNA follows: TGTGCCACCACAGGGGGCCATGGGGGCACTGAAGCTTTCTTT.

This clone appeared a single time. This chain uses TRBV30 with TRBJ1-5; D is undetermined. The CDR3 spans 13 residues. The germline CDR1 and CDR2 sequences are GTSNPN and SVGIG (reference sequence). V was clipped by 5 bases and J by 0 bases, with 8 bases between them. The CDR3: CAWAHDSNQPQHF. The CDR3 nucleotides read TGTGCCTGGGCTCACGATAGCAATCAGCCCCAGCATTTT.